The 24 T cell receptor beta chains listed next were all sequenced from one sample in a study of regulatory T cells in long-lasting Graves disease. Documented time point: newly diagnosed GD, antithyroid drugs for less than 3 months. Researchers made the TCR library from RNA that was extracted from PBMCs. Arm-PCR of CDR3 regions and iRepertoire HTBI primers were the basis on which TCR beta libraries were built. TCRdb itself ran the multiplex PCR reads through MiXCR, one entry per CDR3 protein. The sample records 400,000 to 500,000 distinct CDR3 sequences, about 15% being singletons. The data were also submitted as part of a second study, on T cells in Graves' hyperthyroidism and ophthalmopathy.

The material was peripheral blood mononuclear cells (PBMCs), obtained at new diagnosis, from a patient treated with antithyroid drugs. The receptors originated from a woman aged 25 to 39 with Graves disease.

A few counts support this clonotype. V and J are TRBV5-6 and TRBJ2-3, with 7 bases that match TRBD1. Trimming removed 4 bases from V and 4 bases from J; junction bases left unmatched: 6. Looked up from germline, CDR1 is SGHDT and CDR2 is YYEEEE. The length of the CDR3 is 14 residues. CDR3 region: CASSPDRDADTQYF. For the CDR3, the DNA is TGTGCCAGCAGCCCCGACAGGGACGCAGATACGCAGTATTTT.

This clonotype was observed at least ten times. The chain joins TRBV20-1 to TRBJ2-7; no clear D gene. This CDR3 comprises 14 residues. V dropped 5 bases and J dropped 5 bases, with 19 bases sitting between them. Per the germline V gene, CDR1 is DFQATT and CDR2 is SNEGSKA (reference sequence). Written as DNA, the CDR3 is TGCAGTGCTTTCCCGGACCGACTCCCTAACGAGCAGTACTTC. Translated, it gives CSAFPDRLPNEQYF.

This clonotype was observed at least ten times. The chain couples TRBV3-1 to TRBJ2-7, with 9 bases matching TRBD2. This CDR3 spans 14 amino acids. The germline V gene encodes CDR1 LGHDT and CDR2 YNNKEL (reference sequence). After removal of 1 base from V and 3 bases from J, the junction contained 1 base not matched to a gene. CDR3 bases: TGTGCCAGCAGCCAAGGGACTAGCGACTACGAGCAGTACTTC. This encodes CASSQGTSDYEQYF.

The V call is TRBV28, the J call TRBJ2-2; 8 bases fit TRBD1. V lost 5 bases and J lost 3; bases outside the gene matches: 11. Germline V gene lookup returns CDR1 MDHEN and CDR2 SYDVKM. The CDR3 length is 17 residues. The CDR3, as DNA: TGTGCCAGCAGTCTAAGGTCAGGGGGCAAGGACACCGGGGAGCTGTTTTTT. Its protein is CASSLRSGGKDTGELFF.

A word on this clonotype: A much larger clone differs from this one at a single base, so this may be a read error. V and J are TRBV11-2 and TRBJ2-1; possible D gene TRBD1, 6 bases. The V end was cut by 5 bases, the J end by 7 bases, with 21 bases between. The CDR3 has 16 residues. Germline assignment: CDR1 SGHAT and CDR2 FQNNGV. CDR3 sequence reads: CASSPPDSARGNEQFF. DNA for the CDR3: TGTGCCAGCAGCCCCCCAGACAGCGCCAGGGGTAATGAGCAGTTCTTC. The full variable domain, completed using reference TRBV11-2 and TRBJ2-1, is EAGVAQSPRYKIIEKRQSVAFWCNPISGHATLYWYQQILGQGPKLLIQFQNNGVVDDSQLPKDRFSAERLKGVDSTLKIQPAKLEDSAVYLCASSPPDSARGNEQFFGPGTRLTVL.

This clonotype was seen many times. Here the CDR3 DNA reads TGTGCCAGCAGCTTGGGCGGGAGGTTATACGAGCAGTACTTC. It is translated as CASSLGGRLYEQYF. The chain links TRBV5-4 to TRBJ2-7; TRBD2 matches 8 bases. The CDR3 loop spans 14 amino acids. CDR1 is SGHNT, CDR2 YYREEE, per germline (reference sequence). With 0 bases clipped from V and 4 bases from J, the junction kept 3 bases outside the gene matches.

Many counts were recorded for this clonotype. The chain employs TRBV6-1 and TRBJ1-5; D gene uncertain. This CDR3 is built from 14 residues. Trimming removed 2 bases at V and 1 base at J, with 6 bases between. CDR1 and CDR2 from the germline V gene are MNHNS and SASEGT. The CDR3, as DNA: TGTGCCAGCAGTGAAAGGTGGAGCAATCAGCCCCAGCATTTT. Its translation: CASSERWSNQPQHF.

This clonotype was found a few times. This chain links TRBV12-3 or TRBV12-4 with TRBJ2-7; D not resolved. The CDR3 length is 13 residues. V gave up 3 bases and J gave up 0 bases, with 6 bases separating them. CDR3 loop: CASSFAISYEQYF. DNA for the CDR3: TGTGCCAGCAGTTTCGCCATCTCCTACGAGCAGTACTTC.

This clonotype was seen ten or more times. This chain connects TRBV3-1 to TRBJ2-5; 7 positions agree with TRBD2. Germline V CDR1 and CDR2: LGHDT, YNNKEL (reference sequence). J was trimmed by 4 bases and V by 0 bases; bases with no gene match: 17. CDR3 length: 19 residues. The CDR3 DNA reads TGTGCCAGCAGCCAAGACCGAGGCTTGGCAGCGGGATATGGAGAGACCCAGTACTTC. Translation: CASSQDRGLAAGYGETQYF.

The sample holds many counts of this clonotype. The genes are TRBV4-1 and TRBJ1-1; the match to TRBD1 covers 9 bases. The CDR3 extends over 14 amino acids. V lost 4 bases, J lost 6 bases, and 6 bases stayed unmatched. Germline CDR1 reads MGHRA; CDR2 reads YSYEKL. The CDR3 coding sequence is TGCGCCAGCAGCCGGGACAGGGTATATGCTGAAGCTTTCTTT. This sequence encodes CASSRDRVYAEAFF.

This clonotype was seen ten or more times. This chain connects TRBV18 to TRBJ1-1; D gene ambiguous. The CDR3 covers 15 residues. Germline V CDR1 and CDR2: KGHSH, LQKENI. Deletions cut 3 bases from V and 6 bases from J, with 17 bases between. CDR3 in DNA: TGTGCCAGCTCACCGCCGCTAGGACGGACTGCTGAAGCTTTCTTT. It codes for CASSPPLGRTAEAFF.

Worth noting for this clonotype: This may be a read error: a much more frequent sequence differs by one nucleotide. The CDR3 nucleotides are TGTGCCAGCAGTTTATCCGGGACAGCCCACTACGAGCAGTTCTTC. Its translation: CASSLSGTAHYEQFF. This chain uses TRBV28 with TRBJ2-3, with 7 bases that match TRBD1. The DNA end is a closer match to TRBJ2-1, so the J assignment may be wrong. The CDR3 totals 15 residues. CDR1 is MDHEN, CDR2 SYDVKM, per germline.

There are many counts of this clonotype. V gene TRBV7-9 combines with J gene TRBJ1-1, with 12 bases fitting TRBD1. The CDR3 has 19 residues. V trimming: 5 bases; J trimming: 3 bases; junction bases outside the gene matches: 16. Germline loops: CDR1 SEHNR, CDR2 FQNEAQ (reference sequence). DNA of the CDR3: TGTGCCAGCAGCAACCGAAACCGGGACAGGGGGCGAAGATACACTGAAGCTTTCTTT. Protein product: CASSNRNRDRGRRYTEAFF.

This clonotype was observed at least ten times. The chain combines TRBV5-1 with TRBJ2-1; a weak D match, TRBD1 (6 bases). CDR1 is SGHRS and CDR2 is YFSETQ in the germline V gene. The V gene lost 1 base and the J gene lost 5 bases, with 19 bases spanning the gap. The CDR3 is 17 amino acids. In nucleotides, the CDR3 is TGCGCCAGCAGCTTGCCAAGGGACAAGGGACACCACAATGAGCAGTTCTTC. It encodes CASSLPRDKGHHNEQFF. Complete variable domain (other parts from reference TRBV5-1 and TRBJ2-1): KAGVTQTPRYLIKTRGQQVTLSCSPISGHRSVSWYQQTPGQGLQFLFEYFSETQRNKGNFPGRFSGRQFSNSRSEMNVSTLELGDSALYLCASSLPRDKGHHNEQFFGPGTRLTVL.

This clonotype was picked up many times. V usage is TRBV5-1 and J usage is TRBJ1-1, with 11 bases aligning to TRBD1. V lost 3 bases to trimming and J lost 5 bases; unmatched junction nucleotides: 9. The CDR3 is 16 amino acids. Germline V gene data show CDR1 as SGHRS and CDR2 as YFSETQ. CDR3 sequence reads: CASSSGQGALRTEAFF. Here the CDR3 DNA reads TGCGCCAGCAGCTCCGGACAGGGGGCCCTGAGAACTGAAGCTTTCTTT.

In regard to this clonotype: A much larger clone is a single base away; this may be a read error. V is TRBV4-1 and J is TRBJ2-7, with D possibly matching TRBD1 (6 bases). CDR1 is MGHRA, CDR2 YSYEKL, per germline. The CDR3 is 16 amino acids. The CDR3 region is CASSQDTDSSSCEQYF. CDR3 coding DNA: TGCGCCAGCAGCCAAGATACGGACAGCTCCTCCTGCGAGCAGTACTTC.

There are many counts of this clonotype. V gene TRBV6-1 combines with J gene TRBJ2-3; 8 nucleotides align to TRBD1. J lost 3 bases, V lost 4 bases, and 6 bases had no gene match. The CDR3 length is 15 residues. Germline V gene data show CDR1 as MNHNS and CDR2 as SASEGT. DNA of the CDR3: TGTGCCAGCAGTGGGGACAGGTCTGTTACAGATACGCAGTATTTT. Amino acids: CASSGDRSVTDTQYF.

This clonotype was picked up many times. In nucleotides, the CDR3 is TGTGCCAGCAGCTCGACCCCGGGACAGGGCGCCTACGAGCAGTACTTC. Encoded protein: CASSSTPGQGAYEQYF. The chain is built from TRBV7-3 and TRBJ2-7, with 9 bases fitting TRBD1. This CDR3 contains 16 residues. The V segment lost 4 bases and the J segment 2 bases; nucleotides outside the gene matches: 9. Per the germline V gene, CDR1 is SGHTA and CDR2 is FQGTGA. Complete variable domain (other parts from reference TRBV7-3 and TRBJ2-7): GAGVSQTPSNKVTEKGKYVELRCDPISGHTALYWYRQSLGQGPEFLIYFQGTGAADDSGLPNDRFFAVRPEGSVSTLKIQRTERGDSAVYLCASSSTPGQGAYEQYFGPGTRLTVT.

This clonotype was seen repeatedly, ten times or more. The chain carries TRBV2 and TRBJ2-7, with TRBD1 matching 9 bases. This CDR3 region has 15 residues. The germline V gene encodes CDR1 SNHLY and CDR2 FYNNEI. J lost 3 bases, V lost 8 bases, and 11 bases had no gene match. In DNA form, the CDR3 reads TGTGCCAGCGACGCTCGGGACAGGGCCTACTACGAGCAGTACTTC. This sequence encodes CASDARDRAYYEQYF.

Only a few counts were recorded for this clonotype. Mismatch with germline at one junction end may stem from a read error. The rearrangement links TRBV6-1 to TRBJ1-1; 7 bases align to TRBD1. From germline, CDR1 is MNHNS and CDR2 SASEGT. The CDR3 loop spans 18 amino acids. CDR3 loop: CASSEAQGGVLGGTEASF. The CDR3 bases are TGTGCCAGCAGTGAAGCGCAGGGGGGCGTCTTGGGCGGTACTGAAGCTTCCTTT.

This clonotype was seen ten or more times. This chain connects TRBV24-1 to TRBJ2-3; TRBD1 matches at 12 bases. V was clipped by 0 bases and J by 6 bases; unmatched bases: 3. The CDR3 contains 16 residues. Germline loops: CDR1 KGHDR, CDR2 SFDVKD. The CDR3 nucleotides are TGTGCCACCAGTGATTTGGGGACAGGGGGCGTCGATACGCAGTATTTT. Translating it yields CATSDLGTGGVDTQYF.

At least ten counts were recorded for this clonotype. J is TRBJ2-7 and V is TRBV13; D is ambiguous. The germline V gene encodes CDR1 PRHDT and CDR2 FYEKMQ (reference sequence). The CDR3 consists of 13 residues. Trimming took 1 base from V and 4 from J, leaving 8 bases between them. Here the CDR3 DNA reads TGTGCCAGCAGCTTAGAGGGTAAATACGAGCAGTACTTC. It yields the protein CASSLEGKYEQYF. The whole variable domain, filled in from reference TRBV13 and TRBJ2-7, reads AAGVIQSPRHLIKEKRETATLKCYPIPRHDTVYWYQQGPGQDPQFLISFYEKMQSDKGSIPDRFSAQQFSDYHSELNMSSLELGDSALYFCASSLEGKYEQYFGPGTRLTVT.

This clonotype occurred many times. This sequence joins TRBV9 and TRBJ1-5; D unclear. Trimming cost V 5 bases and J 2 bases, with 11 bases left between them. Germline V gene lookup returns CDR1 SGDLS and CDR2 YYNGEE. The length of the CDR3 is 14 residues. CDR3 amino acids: CASSVGRGNQPQHF. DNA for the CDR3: TGTGCCAGCAGTGTCGGACGGGGCAATCAGCCCCAGCATTTT.

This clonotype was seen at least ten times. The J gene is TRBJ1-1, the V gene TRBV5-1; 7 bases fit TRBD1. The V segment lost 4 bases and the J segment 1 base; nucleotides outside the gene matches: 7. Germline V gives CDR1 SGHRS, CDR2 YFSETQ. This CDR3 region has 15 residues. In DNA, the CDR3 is TGCGCCAGCAGCGCCTGGACAGGCGGGAACACTGAAGCTTTCTTT. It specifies CASSAWTGGNTEAFF.